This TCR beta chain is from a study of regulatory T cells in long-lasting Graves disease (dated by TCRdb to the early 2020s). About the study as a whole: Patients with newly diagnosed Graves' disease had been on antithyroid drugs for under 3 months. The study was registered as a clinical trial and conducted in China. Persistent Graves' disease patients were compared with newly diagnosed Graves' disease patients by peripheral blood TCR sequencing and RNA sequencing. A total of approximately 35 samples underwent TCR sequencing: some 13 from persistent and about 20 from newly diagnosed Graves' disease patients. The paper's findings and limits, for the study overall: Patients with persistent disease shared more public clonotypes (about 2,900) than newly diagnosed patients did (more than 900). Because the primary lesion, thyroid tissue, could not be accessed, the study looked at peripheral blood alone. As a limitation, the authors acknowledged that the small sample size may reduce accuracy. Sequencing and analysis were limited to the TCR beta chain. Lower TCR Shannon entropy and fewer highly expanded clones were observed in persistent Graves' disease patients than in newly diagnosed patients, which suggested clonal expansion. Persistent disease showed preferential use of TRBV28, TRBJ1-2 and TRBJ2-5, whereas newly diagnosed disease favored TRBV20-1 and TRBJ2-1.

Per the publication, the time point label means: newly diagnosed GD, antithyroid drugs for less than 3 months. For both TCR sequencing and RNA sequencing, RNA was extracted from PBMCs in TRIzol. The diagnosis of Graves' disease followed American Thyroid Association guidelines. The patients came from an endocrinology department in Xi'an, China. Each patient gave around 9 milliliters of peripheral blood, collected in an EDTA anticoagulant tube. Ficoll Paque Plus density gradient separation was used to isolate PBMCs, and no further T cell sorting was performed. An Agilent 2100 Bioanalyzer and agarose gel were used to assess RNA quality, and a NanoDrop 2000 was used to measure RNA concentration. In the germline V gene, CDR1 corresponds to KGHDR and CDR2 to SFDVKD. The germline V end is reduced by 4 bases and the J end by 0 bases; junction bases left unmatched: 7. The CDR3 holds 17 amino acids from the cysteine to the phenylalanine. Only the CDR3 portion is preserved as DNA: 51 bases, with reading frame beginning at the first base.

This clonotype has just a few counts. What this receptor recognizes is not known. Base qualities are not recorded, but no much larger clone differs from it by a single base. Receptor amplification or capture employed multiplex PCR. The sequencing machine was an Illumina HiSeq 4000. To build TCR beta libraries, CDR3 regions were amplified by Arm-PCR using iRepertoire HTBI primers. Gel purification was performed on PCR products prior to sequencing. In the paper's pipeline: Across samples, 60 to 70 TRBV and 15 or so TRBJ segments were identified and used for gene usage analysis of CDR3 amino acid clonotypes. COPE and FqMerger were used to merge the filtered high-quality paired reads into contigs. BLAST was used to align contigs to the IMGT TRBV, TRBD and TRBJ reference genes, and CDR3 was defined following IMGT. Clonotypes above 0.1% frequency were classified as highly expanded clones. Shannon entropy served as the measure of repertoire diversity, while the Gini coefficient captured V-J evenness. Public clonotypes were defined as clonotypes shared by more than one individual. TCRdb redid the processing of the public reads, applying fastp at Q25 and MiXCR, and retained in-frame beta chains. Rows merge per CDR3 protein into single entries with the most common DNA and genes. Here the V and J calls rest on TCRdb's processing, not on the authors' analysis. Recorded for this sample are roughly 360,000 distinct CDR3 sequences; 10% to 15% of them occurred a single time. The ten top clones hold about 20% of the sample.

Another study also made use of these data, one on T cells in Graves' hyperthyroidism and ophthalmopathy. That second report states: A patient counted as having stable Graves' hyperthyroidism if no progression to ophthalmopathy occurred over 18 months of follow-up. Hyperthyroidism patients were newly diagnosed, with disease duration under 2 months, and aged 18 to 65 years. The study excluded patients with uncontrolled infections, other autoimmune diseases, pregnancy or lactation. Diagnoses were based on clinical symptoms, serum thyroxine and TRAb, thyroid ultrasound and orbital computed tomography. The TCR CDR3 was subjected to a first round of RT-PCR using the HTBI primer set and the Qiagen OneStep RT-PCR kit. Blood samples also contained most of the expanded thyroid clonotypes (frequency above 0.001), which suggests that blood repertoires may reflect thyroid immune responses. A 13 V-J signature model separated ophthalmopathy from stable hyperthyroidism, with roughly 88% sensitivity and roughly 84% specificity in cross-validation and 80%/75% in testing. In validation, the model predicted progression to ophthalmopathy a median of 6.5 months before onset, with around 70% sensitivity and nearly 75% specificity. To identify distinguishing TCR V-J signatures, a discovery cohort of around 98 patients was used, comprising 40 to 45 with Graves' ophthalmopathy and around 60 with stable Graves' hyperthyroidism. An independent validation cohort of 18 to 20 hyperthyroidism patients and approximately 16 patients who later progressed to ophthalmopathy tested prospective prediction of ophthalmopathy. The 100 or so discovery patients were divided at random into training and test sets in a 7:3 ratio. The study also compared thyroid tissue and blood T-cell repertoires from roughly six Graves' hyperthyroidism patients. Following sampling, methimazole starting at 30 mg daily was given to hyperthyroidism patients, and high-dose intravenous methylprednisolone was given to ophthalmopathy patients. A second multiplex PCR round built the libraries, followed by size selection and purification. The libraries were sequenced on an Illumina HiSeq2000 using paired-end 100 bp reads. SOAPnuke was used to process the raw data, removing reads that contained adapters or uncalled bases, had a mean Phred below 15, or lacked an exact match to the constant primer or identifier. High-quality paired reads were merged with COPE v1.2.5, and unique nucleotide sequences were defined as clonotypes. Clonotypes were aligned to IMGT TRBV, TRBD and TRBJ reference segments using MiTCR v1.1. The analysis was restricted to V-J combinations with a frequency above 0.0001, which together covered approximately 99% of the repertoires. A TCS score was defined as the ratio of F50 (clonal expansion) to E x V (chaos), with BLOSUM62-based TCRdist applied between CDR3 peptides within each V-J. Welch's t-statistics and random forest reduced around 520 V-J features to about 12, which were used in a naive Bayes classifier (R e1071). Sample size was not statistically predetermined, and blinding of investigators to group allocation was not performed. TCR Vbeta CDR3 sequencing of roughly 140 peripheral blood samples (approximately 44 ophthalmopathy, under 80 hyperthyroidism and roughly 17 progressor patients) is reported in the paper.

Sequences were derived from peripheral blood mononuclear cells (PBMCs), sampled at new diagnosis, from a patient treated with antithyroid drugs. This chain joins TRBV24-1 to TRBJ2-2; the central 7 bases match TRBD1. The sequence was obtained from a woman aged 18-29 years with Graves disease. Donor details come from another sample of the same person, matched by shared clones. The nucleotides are TGTGCCACCAGTGACCCTCACAGGGGAGCGAACACCGGGGAGCTGTTTTTT. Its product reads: CATSDPHRGANTGELFF.